The subject of this entry is one T cell receptor beta chain. This sample stems from a study of blood T cell repertoires in COVID-19. Study-level background: The samples span acute and convalescent COVID-19 from the United States, Italy and Spain. Nucleic acid was either cDNA or gDNA, and it came from T cells, B-cell-depleted T cells, or PBMCs.

In the source study's methods: Amplified reference gene primers provided the basis for estimating nucleated cell counts. Data came from immunoSEQ multiplex PCR; TCRdb stores just in-frame clones and leaves some out. V, J and clone size derive from that table, while D and trimming were established from the DNA sequence. The table lists 150,000 to 200,000 clones, over 75% of them singletons. Germline lookup yields CDR1 ENHRY and CDR2 SYGVKD. Trimming took off 6 bases at V and 2 bases at J, with 14 bases between the two ends. The CDR3 is 16 residues long. This receptor was identified in a man in his forties with active or convalescent COVID-19. Sequenced sample: peripheral blood. J is TRBJ2-6 and V is TRBV10-3; D perhaps matches TRBD1 (6 bases). CDR3 sequence: CAIRGNRDTGANVLTF. Written as DNA, the CDR3 is TGTGCCATCAGGGGGAACAGGGACACTGGGGCCAACGTCCTGACTTTC.